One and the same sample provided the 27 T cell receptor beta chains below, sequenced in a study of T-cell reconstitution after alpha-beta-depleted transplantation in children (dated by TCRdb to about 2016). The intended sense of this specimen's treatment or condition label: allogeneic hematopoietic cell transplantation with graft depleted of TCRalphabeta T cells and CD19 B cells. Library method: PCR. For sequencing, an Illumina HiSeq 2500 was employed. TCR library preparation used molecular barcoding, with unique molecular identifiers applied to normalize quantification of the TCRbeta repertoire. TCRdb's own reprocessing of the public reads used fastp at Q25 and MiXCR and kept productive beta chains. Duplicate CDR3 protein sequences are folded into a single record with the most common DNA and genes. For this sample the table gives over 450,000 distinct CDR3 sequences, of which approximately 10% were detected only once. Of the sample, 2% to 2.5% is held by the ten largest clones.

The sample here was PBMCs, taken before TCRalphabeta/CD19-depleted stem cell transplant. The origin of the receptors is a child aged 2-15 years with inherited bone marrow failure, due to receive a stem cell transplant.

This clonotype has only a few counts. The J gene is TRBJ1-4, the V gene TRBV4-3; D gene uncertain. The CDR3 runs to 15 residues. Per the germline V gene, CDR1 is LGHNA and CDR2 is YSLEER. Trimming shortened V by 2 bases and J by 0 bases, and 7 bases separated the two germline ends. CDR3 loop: CASSQPATTNEKLFF. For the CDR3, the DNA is TGCGCCAGCAGCCAACCCGCTACAACTAATGAAAAACTGTTTTTT.

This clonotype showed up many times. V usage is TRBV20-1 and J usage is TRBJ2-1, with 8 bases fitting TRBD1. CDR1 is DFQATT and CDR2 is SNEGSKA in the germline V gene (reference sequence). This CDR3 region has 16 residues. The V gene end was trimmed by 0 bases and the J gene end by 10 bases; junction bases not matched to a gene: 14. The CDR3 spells CSAREERRTGTLEQFF. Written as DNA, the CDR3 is TGCAGTGCTAGAGAAGAAAGGAGGACAGGGACATTGGAGCAGTTCTTC.

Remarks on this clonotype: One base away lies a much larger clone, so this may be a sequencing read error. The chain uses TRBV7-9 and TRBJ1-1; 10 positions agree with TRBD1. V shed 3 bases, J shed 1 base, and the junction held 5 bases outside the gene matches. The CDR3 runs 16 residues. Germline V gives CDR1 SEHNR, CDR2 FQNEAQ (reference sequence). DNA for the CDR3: TGTGCCAGCAGCTTCCTGACAGGGGGCTGGAACACTGAAGCTTTCTTT. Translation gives CASSFLTGGWNTEAFF.

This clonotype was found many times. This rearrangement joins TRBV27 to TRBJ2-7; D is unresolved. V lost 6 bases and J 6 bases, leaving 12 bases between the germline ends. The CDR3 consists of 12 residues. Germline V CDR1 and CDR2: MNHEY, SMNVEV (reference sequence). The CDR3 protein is CASSPLNSEQYF. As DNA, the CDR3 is TGTGCCAGCAGCCCCCTAAACTCCGAGCAGTACTTC.

CDR3: CASSGLLSEQFF. The DNA of the CDR3 is TGTGCCAGCAGCGGACTACTTTCGGAGCAGTTCTTC. The chain carries TRBV5-4 and TRBJ2-1; TRBD2 is a possible D gene (6 bases). CDR1 and CDR2 from the germline V gene are SGHNT and YYREEE (reference sequence). This CDR3 is built from 12 residues. V lost 4 bases and J lost 10, with 12 bases in between. Full variable domain (rest looked up from reference TRBV5-4 and TRBJ2-1): ETGVTQSPTHLIKTRGQQVTLRCSSQSGHNTVSWYQQALGQGPQFIFQYYREEENGRGNFPPRFSGLQFPNYSSELNVNALELDDSALYLCASSGLLSEQFFGPGTRLTVL.

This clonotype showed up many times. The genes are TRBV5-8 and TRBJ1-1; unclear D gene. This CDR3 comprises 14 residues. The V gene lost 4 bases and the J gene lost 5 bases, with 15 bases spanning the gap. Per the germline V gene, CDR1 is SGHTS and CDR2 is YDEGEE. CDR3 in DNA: TGTGCCAGCAGCAAGGGTGAGATGTGGACTGAAGCTTTCTTT. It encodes CASSKGEMWTEAFF.

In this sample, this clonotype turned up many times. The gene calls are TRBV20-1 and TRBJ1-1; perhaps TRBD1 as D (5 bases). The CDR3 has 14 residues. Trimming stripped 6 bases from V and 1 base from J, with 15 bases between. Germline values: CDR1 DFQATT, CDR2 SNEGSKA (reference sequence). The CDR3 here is CSAFGGGRNTEAFF. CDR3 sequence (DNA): TGCAGTGCCTTTGGGGGTGGAAGGAACACTGAAGCTTTCTTT.

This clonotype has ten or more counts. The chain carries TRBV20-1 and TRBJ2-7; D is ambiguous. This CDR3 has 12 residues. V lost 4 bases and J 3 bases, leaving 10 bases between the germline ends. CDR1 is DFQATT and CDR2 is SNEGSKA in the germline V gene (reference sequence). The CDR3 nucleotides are TGCAGTGCTACCTCCTTCAACTACGAGCAGTACTTC. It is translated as CSATSFNYEQYF.

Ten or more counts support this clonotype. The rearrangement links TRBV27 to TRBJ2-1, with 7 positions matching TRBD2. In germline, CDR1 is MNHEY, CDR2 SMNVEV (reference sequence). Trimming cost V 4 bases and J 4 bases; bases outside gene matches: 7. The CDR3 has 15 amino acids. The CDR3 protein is CASSSREAPYNEQFF. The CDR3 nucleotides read TGTGCCAGCAGTTCCCGGGAGGCCCCTTACAATGAGCAGTTCTTC.

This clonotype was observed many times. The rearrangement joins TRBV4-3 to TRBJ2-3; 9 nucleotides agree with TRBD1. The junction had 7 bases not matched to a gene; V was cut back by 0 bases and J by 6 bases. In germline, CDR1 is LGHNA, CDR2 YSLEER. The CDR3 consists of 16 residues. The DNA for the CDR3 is TGCGCCAGCAGCCAAGATCGGGACAGGGTATCGGATACGCAGTATTTT. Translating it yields CASSQDRDRVSDTQYF.

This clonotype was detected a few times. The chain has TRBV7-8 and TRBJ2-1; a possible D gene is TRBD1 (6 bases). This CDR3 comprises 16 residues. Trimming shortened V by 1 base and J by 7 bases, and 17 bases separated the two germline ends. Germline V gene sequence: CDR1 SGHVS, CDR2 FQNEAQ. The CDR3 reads CASSLGGRGFKNEQFF. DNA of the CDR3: TGTGCCAGCAGCTTAGGAGGCAGGGGATTCAAGAATGAGCAGTTCTTC.

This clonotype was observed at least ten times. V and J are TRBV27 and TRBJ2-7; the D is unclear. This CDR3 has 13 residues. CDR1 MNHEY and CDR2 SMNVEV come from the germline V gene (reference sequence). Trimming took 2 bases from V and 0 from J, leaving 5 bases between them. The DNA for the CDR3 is TGTGCCAGCAGTTTAAAGGCCTCCTACGAGCAGTACTTC. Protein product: CASSLKASYEQYF.

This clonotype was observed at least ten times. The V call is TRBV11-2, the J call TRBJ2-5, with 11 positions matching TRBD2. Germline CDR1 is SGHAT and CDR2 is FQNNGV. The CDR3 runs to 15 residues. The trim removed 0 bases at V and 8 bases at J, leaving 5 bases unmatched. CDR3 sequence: CASSLDPTSGNTQYF. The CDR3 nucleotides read TGTGCCAGCAGCTTAGACCCGACTAGCGGGAATACCCAGTACTTC.

CDR3 nucleotides: TGTGCCAGCAGTCCCCCCGGGACTTTAAGAAATGAGCAGTTCTTC. Translating it yields CASSPPGTLRNEQFF. The rearrangement joins TRBV6-1 to TRBJ2-1; a possible D gene is TRBD2 (6 bases). CDR1 and CDR2 (germline): MNHNS, SASEGT. Between the trimmed V and J ends, which lost 5 bases and 7 bases, there was a span of 18 bases. The CDR3 loop spans 15 amino acids.

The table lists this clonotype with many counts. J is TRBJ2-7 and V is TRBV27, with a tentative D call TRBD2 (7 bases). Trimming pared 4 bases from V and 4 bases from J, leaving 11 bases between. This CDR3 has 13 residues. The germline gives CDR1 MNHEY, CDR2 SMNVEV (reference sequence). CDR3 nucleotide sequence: TGTGCCAGCAGTTCGGGGGGCAGGTACGAGCAGTACTTC. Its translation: CASSSGGRYEQYF.

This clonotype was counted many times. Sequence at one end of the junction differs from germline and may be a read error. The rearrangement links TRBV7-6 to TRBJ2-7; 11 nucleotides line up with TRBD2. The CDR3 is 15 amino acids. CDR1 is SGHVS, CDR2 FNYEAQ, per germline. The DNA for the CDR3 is TGTGCCAGCAGCCTAGCGGGAGGAACCTCCTACGAGCAGTACTTC. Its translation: CASSLAGGTSYEQYF.

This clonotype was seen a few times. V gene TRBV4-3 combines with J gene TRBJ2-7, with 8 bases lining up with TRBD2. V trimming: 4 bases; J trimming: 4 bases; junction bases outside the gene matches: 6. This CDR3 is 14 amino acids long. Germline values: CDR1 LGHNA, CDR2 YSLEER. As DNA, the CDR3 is TGCGCCAGCAGCCCGGGACTAGAATTTTACGAGCAGTACTTC. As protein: CASSPGLEFYEQYF.

This chain's CDR3 is CSAQKLGSSSYNEQFF. The CDR3 bases are TGCAGTGCTCAAAAACTTGGTAGCTCTTCCTACAATGAGCAGTTCTTC. The chain links TRBV20-1 to TRBJ2-1; D gene ambiguous. Trimming removed 5 bases from V and 1 base from J, with 18 bases in between. CDR3 length equals 16 residues. CDR1 and CDR2 from the germline V gene are DFQATT and SNEGSKA (reference sequence).

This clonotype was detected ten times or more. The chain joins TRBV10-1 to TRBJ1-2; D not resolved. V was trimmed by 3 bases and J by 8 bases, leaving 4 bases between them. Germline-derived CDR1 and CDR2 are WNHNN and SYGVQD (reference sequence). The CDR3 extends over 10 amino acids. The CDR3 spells CASSDSGYTF. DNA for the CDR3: TGCGCCAGCAGTGATTCGGGCTACACCTTC.

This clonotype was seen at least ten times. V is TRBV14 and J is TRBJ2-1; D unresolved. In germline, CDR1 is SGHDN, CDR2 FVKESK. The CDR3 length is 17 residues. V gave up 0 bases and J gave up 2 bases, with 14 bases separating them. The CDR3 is CASSQDPRPIAYNEQFF. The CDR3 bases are TGTGCCAGCAGCCAAGATCCGAGACCCATCGCCTACAATGAGCAGTTCTTC. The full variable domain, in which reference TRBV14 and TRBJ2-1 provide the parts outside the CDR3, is EAGVTQFPSHSVIEKGQTVTLRCDPISGHDNLYWYRRVMGKEIKFLLHFVKESKQDESGMPNNRFLAERTGGTYSTLKVQPAELEDSGVYFCASSQDPRPIAYNEQFFGPGTRLTVL.

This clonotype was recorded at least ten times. Here the CDR3 reads CSVERGGEAFF. The CDR3 DNA is TGCAGCGTTGAACGTGGGGGGGAAGCTTTCTTT. The chain uses TRBV29-1 and TRBJ1-1; D may be TRBD1 (5 bases). The CDR3 sequence is 11 residues long. With 2 bases removed from V and 8 bases from J, the gap between germline ends came to 9 bases. Germline CDR1 reads SQVTM; CDR2 reads ANQGSEA.

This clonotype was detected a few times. The CDR3 nucleotides read TGTGCCAGCCGTACCGAACTAGGAGGATCAGATACGCAGTATTTT. Amino acids: CASRTELGGSDTQYF. The chain links TRBV12-3 or TRBV12-4 to TRBJ2-3, with D perhaps matching TRBD2 (5 bases). The CDR3 contains 15 residues. Trimming shortened V by 8 bases and J by 4 bases, and 19 bases separated the two germline ends.

The CDR3 sequence is CASSLKAGAGELFF. CDR3 nucleotide sequence: TGTGCCAGCAGCCTTAAAGCGGGAGCCGGGGAGCTGTTTTTT. The rearrangement uses TRBV5-4 and TRBJ2-2; 8 bases line up with TRBD2. This CDR3 contains 14 residues. With V trimmed by 4 bases and J by 6 bases, 5 bases remained unmatched. Germline V CDR1 and CDR2: SGHNT, YYREEE (reference sequence).

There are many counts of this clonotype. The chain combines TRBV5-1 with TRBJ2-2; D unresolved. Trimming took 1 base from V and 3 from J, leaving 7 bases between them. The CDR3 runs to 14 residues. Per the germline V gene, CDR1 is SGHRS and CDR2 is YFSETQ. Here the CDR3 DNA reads TGCGCCAGCAGCTTGCGGAGAGACACCGGGGAGCTGTTTTTT. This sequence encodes CASSLRRDTGELFF.

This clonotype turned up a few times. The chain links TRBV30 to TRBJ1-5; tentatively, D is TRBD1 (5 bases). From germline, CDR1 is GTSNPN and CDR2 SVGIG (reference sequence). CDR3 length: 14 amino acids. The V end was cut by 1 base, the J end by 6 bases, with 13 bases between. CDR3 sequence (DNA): TGTGCCTGGAGTGGTATGGGGGAGTCTCAGCCCCAGCATTTT. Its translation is CAWSGMGESQPQHF.

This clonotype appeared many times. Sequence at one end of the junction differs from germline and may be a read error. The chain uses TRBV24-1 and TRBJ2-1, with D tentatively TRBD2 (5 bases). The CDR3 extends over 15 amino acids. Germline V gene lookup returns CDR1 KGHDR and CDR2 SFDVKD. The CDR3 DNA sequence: TGTGCCACAGCGGCGGCCTCCTCGAGACCCTCGGGATGTGGTTTC. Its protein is CATAAASSRPSGCGF.

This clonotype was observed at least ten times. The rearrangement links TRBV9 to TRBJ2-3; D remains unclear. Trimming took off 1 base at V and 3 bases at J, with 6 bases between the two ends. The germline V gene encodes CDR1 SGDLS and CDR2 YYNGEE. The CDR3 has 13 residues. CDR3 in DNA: TGTGCCAGCAGCGTAAGGATAACAGATACGCAGTATTTT. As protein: CASSVRITDTQYF.